The 14 T cell receptor beta chains listed next were all sequenced from one sample in a study of OX40 agonist ivuxolimab in advanced cancers. Clones were sequenced by immunoSEQ multiplex PCR, and TCRdb holds only the in-frame ones, with some missing. The sample comprises about 19,000 clones, 86% of which are singletons, and 15% to 20% rests with the top ten. This specimen consisted of CD4+ or CD8+ T cells sorted from blood, obtained in a trial of the OX40 agonist ivuxolimab. Receptors originate from an adult with an advanced solid tumor such as melanoma, head and neck, liver or kidney cancer.

The chain uses TRBV28 and TRBJ1-1; D is possibly TRBD1 (6 bases). Germline V lookup: CDR1 MDHEN, CDR2 SYDVKM. CDR3 length equals 14 residues. The V and J ends lost 7 bases and 3 bases respectively, with 15 bases between them. CDR3 bases: TGTGCCAGCACCTGGGGGGGGCGAGACACTGAAGCTTTCTTT. It specifies CASTWGGRDTEAFF.

This clone has only a few counts. The chain links TRBV21-1 to TRBJ1-3. TRBV21-1 represents a pseudogene. This CDR3 is 16 amino acids long. CDR3: CASSKKRGTPGNTIYF. The CDR3 DNA is TGTGCCAGCAGCAAAAAGAGGGGTACCCCTGGAAACACCATATATTTT.

The chain couples TRBV18 to TRBJ2-1; D ambiguous. The CDR3 runs 15 residues. Germline loops: CDR1 KGHSH, CDR2 LQKENI. V lost 4 bases to trimming and J lost 0 bases, with 10 bases between them. The CDR3 DNA reads as TGTGCCAGCTCACTCAATATAGACTCCTACAATGAGCAGTTCTTC. Translating it yields CASSLNIDSYNEQFF.

The rearrangement joins TRBV7-2 to TRBJ1-1; possible D gene TRBD1, 5 bases. Trimming pared 2 bases from V and 4 bases from J, leaving 8 bases between. CDR1 is SGHTA, CDR2 FQGNSA, per germline. CDR3 length equals 13 residues. The DNA for the CDR3 is TGTGCCAGCAGCTTACAGGGAGCCACTGAAGCTTTCTTT. This encodes CASSLQGATEAFF.

This chain uses TRBV19 with TRBJ1-2; D is perhaps TRBD1 (6 bases). From germline, CDR1 is LNHDA and CDR2 SQIVND (reference sequence). Trimming cost V 6 bases and J 1 base, with 12 bases left between them. The CDR3 has 14 residues. CDR3: CASSRTDRNYGYTF. The CDR3 DNA sequence: TGTGCCAGTAGCAGGACAGATCGTAACTATGGCTACACCTTC.

This chain joins TRBV5-4 and TRBJ2-2; D is unclear. Trimming took off 1 base at V and 0 bases at J, with 10 bases between the two ends. The CDR3 extends over 16 amino acids. Germline CDR1 reads SGHNT; CDR2 reads YYREEE (reference sequence). DNA for the CDR3: TGTGCCAGCAGCTTGAGGCGGTTATCGAACACCGGGGAGCTGTTTTTT. It is translated as CASSLRRLSNTGELFF.

This chain links TRBV25-1 with TRBJ1-2, with 10 bases identical to TRBD1. J lost 4 bases, V lost 3 bases, and 8 bases had no gene match. CDR3 length equals 16 residues. CDR1 MGHDK and CDR2 SYGVNS come from the germline V gene. The CDR3 loop reads CASSDPGTGEIYGYTF. Here the CDR3 DNA reads TGTGCCAGCAGTGACCCCGGGACAGGGGAGATCTATGGCTACACCTTC.

This rearrangement joins TRBV19 to TRBJ1-4; 8 nucleotides align to TRBD1. Per germline, CDR1 LNHDA and CDR2 SQIVND (reference sequence). The CDR3 has 15 residues. J lost 2 bases, V lost 11 bases, and 10 bases had no gene match. CDR3 amino acids: CAHRAGGFTNEKLFF. The CDR3 DNA is TGTGCCCACCGGGCAGGGGGCTTTACTAATGAAAAACTGTTTTTT.

The chain couples TRBV15 to TRBJ2-7; 11 nucleotides agree with TRBD2. V gave up 0 bases and J gave up 7 bases; unmatched junction bases: 11. The CDR3 is made up of 17 amino acids. Germline V gives CDR1 LNHNV, CDR2 YYDKDF (reference sequence). CDR3 in amino acids: CATSRELSGGALGEQYF. The CDR3 nucleotides read TGTGCCACCAGCAGAGAACTTAGCGGGGGGGCCTTAGGGGAGCAGTACTTC.

Comment on this clone: Other DNA sequences from this sample encode an identical CDR3 as well. The J gene is TRBJ2-7, the V gene TRBV6-6; D is possibly TRBD1 (5 bases). With 5 bases removed from V and 4 bases from J, the gap between germline ends came to 9 bases. The CDR3 has 12 amino acids. Germline V CDR1 and CDR2: MNHNY, SVGAGI (reference sequence). The CDR3 reads CASSAGIYEQYF. For the CDR3, the DNA is TGTGCCAGCAGTGCAGGGATTTACGAGCAGTACTTC.

The CDR3 is CASSLGFGTGSRELFF. CDR3 nucleotide sequence: TGCGCCAGCAGCTTGGGGTTTGGGACAGGGTCCCGGGAGCTGTTTTTT. This rearrangement joins TRBV5-1 to TRBJ2-2; 9 bases match TRBD1. Germline values: CDR1 SGHRS, CDR2 YFSETQ. With V trimmed by 0 bases and J by 9 bases, 9 bases remained unmatched. The CDR3 is made up of 16 amino acids.

The rearrangement joins TRBV2 to TRBJ2-3; TRBD1 matches at 11 bases. J gave up 4 bases and V 6 bases, and 3 bases lay outside the gene matches. The CDR3 totals 14 residues. CDR1 is SNHLY and CDR2 is FYNNEI in the germline V gene. DNA of the CDR3: TGTGCCAGCAGGGGACAGGGGGAAGCAGATACGCAGTATTTT. This codes for CASRGQGEADTQYF.

V is TRBV19 and J is TRBJ1-1; possibly TRBD1 for D (6 bases). The CDR3 length is 12 residues. V gave up 4 bases and J gave up 8 bases, with 11 bases separating them. From germline, CDR1 is LNHDA and CDR2 SQIVND (reference sequence). CDR3: CASSRQVGEAFF. The CDR3 bases are TGTGCCAGTAGTAGACAGGTCGGGGAAGCTTTCTTT. The variable domain in full, with the rest retrieved from reference TRBV19 and TRBJ1-1, is DGGITQSPKYLFRKEGQNVTLSCEQNLNHDAMYWYRQDPGQGLRLIYYSQIVNDFQKGDIAEGYSVSREKKESFPLTVTSAQKNPTAFYLCASSRQVGEAFFGQGTRLTVV.

CDR3 nucleotides: TGTGCCAGCAGTAATCCCACTGAAGCTTTCTTT. Its protein product is CASSNPTEAFF. The chain combines TRBV6-6 with TRBJ1-1; D gene ambiguous. The CDR3 sequence is 11 residues long. The V and J ends lost 5 bases and 4 bases respectively, with 5 bases between them. Germline CDR1 is MNHNY and CDR2 is SVGAGI (reference sequence).